This T cell receptor beta chain was captured in a study of cytomegalovirus exposure and HLA in healthy donors. This clone was observed a single time. Its antigen is unknown. Both 60 Vbeta primers and 13 Jbeta primers went into the PCR. In the source study's methods: In a later analysis, the count reached about 80 million unique TCR beta chains, with 9 million to 11 million shared. Sequencing was performed with immunoSEQ multiplex PCR; in TCRdb, only in-frame clones are kept and a portion is missing. V and J calls and clone size are as listed in that table; D and trimming were resolved from the DNA. Counted here are around 140,000 clones, around 82% occurring once; the ten biggest clones make up 2% to 3%. Trimming cost V 4 bases and J 4 bases, with 12 bases left between them. CDR1 and CDR2 (germline): SGHNT, YYREEE (reference sequence). CDR3 length equals 13 residues. Study-level points and caveats: In a later analysis, TCR beta V- and J-gene trimming was associated with a missense DCLRE1C variant. Using a false discovery rate of 0.05, a later analysis showed that 15,000 to 20,000 TCR beta sequences were associated with HLA alleles. In a later analysis, parvovirus B19, influenza, CMV and Epstein-Barr virus appeared linked to several top co-occurrence clusters.

This TCR came from a middle-aged man in good health and CMV-seronegative. The chain combines TRBV5-4 with TRBJ2-7; the D gene is possibly TRBD2 (6 bases). Input material: PBMCs. The chain's CDR3 is CASSRDRGYEQYF. CDR3 DNA sequence: TGTGCCAGCAGCCGGGACCGGGGGTACGAGCAGTACTTC.